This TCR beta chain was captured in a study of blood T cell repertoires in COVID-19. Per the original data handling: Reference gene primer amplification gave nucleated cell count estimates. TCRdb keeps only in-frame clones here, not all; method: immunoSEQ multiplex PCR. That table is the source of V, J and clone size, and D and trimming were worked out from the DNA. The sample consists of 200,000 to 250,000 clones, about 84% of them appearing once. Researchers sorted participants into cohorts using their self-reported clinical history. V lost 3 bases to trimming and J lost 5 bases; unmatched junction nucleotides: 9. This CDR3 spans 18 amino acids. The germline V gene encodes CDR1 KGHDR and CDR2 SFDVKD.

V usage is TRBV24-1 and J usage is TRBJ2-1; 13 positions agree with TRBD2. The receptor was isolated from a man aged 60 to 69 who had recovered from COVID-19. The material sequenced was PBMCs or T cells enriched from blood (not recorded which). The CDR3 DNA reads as TGTGCCACCAGTGATGAAAACGGACTAGCGGGGGCCCACAATGAGCAGTTCTTC. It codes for CATSDENGLAGAHNEQFF.